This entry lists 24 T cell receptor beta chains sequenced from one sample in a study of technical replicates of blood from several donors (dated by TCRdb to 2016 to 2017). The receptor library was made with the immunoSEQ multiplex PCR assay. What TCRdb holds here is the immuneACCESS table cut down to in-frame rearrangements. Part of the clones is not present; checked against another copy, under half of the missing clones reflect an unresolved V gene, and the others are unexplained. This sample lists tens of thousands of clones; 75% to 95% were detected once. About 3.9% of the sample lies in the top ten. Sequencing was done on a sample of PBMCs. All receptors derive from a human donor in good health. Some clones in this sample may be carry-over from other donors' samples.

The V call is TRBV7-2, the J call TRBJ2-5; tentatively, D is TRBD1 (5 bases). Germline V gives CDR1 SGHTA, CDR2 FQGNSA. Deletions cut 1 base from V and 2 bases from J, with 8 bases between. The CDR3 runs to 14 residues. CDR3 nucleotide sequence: TGTGCCAGCAGCTTAGGACAGAAACAAGAGACCCAGTACTTC. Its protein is CASSLGQKQETQYF.

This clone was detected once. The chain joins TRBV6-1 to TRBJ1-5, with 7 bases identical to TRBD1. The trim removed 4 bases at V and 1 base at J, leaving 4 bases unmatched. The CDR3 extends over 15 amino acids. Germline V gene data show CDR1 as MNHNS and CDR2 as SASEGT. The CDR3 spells CASSGQQGSNQPQHF. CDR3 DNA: TGTGCCAGCAGTGGGCAACAGGGGAGCAATCAGCCCCAGCATTTT.

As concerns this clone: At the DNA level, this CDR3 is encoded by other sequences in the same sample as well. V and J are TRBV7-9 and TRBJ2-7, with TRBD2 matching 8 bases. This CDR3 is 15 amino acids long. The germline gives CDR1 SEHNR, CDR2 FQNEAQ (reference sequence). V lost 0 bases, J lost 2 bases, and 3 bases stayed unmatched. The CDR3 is CASSLASGTTYEQYF. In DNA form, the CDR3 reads TGTGCCAGCAGCTTAGCTAGCGGGACCACCTACGAGCAGTACTTC.

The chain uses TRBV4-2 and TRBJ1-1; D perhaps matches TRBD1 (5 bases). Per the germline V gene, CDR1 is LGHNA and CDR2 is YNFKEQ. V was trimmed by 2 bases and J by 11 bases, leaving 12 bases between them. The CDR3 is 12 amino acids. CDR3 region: CASSQQGLRAFF. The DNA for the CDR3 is TGTGCCAGCAGCCAACAGGGATTACGGGCTTTCTTT.

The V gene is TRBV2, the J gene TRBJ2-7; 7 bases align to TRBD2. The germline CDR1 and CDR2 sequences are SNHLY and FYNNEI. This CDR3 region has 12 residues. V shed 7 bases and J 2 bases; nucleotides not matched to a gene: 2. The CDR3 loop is CASTSGPYEQYF. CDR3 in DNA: TGTGCCAGCACTAGCGGCCCCTACGAGCAGTACTTC. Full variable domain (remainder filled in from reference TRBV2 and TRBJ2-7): EPEVTQTPSHQVTQMGQEVILRCVPISNHLYFYWYRQILGQKVEFLVSFYNNEISEKSEIFDDQFSVERPDGSNFTLKIRSTKLEDSAMYFCASTSGPYEQYFGPGTRLTVT.

The CDR3 sequence is CASSWTGWTYEQYF. CDR3 nucleotide sequence: TGTGCCAGCAGCTGGACAGGATGGACCTACGAGCAGTACTTC. This chain links TRBV11-2 with TRBJ2-7; 7 bases line up with TRBD1. The CDR3 totals 14 residues. V gave up 4 bases and J gave up 2 bases; unmatched junction bases: 5. Germline V gene data show CDR1 as SGHAT and CDR2 as FQNNGV.

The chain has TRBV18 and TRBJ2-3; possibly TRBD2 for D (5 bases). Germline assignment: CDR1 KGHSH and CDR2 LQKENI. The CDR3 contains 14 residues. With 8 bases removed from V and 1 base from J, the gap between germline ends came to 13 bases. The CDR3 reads CASLPGWGTDTQYF. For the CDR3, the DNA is TGTGCCAGCCTCCCGGGGTGGGGCACAGATACGCAGTATTTT.

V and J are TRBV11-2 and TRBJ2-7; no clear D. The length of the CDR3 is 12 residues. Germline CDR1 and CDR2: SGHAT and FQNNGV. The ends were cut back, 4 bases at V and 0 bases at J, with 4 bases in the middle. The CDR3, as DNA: TGTGCCAGCAGCTCCTACTCCTACGAGCAGTACTTC. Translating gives CASSSYSYEQYF.

The CDR3 nucleotides read TGTGCCAGCTCACCGCAGGATGCCGGGGAGCTGTTTTTT. It translates to CASSPQDAGELFF. The chain uses TRBV18 and TRBJ2-2; D is unresolved. V was trimmed by 3 bases and J by 6 bases, leaving 8 bases between them. CDR1 and CDR2 from the germline V gene are KGHSH and LQKENI. This CDR3 spans 13 amino acids.

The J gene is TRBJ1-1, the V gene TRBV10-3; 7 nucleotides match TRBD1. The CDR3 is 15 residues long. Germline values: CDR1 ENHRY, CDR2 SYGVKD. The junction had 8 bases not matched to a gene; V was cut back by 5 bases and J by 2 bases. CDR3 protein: CAISQQGIANTEAFF. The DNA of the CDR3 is TGTGCCATCAGTCAACAGGGGATAGCAAACACTGAAGCTTTCTTT.

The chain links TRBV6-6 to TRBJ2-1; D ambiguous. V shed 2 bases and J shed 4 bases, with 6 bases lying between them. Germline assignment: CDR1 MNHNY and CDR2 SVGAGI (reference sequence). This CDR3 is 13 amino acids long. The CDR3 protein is CASSYSSYNEQFF. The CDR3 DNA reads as TGTGCCAGCAGTTACAGTAGTTACAATGAGCAGTTCTTC.

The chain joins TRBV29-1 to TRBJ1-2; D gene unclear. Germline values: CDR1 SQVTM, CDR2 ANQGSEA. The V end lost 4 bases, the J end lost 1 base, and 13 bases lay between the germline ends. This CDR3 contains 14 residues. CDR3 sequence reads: CSVGTPGRNYGYTF. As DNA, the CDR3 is TGCAGCGTTGGAACCCCTGGGCGTAACTATGGCTACACCTTC.

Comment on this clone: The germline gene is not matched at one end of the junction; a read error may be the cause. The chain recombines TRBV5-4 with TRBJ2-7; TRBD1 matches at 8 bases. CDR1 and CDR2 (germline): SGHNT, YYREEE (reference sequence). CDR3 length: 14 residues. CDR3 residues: CASSWGQASYEQYF. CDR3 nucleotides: TGCGCCAGCAGCTGGGGACAGGCCTCCTACGAGCAGTACTTC. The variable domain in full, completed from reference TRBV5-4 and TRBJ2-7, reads ETGVTQSPTHLIKTRGQQVTLRCSSQSGHNTVSWYQQALGQGPQFIFQYYREEENGRGNFPPRFSGLQFPNYSSELNVNALELDDSALYLCASSWGQASYEQYFGPGTRLTVT.

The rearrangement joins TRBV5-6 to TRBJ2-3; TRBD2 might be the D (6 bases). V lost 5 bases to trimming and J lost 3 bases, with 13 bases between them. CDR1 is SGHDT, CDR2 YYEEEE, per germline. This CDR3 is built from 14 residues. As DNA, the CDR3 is TGTGCCAGCAGTAAGTGGGCGGGGACAGATACGCAGTATTTT. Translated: CASSKWAGTDTQYF.

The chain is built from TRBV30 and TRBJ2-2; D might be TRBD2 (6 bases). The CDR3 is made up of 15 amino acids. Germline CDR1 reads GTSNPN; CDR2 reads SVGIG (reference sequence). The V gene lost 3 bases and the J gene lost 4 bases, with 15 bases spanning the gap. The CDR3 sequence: CAWSPGLSFTGELFF. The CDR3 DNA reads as TGTGCCTGGAGCCCGGGACTTTCCTTCACCGGGGAGCTGTTTTTT.

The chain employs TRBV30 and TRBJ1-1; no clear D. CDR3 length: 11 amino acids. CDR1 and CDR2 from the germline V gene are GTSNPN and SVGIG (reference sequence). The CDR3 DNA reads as TGTGCTGGACTACGGAACACTGAAGCTTTCTTT. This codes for CAGLRNTEAFF.

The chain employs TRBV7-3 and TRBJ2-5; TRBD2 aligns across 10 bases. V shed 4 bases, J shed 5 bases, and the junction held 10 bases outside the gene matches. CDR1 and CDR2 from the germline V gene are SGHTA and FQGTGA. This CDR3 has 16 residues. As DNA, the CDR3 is TGTGCCAGCAGCTCAAGCGGGGGGGCCGAAGGGGAGACCCAGTACTTC. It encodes CASSSSGGAEGETQYF.

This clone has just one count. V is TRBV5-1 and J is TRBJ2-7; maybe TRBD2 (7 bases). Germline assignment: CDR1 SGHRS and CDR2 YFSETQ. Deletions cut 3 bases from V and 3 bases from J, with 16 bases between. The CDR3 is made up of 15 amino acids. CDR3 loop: CASSWISGGGYEQYF. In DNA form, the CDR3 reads TGCGCCAGCAGCTGGATTTCGGGGGGCGGCTACGAGCAGTACTTC.

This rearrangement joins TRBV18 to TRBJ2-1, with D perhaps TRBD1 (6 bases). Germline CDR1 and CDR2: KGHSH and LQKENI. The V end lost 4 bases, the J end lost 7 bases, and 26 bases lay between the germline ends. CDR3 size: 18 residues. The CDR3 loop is CASSLIILAQGTDNEQFF. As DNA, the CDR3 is TGTGCCAGCTCACTCATAATCCTCGCCCAGGGGACGGATAATGAGCAGTTCTTC.

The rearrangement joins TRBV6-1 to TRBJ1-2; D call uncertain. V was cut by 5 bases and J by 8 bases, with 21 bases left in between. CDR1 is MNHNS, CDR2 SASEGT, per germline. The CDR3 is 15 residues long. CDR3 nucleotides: TGTGCCAGCAGTACCCTTGTGGAGAGGGCGCGAGGCTACACCTTC. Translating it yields CASSTLVERARGYTF.

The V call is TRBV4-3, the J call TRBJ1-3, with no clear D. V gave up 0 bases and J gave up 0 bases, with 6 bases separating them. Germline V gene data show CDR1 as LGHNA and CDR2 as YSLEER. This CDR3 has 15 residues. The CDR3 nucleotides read TGCGCCAGCAGCCAAGAGAGAGGCTCTGGAAACACCATATATTTT. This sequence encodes CASSQERGSGNTIYF.

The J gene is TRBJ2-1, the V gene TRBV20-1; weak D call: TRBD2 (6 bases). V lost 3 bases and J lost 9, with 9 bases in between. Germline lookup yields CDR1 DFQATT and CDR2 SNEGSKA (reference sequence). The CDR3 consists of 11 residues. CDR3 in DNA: TGCAGTGCTAGCAGGGAGGTTGAGCAGTTCTTC. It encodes CSASREVEQFF.

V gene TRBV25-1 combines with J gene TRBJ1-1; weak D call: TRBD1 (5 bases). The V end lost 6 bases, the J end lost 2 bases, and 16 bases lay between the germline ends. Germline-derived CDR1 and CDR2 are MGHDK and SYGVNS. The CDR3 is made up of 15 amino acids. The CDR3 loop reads CASRRNRGGNTEAFF. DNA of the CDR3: TGTGCCAGCAGAAGGAACCGGGGGGGAAACACTGAAGCTTTCTTT. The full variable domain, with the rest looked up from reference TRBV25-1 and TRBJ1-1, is EADIYQTPRYLVIGTGKKITLECSQTMGHDKMYWYQQDPGMELHLIHYSYGVNSTEKGDLSSESTVSRIRTEHFPLTLESARPSHTSQYLCASRRNRGGNTEAFFGQGTRLTVV.

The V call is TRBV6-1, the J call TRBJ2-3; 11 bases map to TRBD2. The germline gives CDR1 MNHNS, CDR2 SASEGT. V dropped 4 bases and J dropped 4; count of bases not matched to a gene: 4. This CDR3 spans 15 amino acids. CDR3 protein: CASSVLAGGADTQYF. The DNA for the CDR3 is TGTGCCAGCAGTGTATTAGCGGGAGGGGCAGATACGCAGTATTTT.